What follows is one T cell receptor (beta chain) and its context. PCR amplification relied on 60 Vbeta primers (plus 13 Jbeta primers). TCRdb's table, derived via immunoSEQ multiplex PCR, lists solely in-frame clones and lacks some. The repertoire holds roughly 140,000 clones, with approximately 80% as singletons. The record originates from a study of cytomegalovirus exposure and HLA in healthy donors. In germline, CDR1 is SGHAT, CDR2 FQNNGV. V was pared by 0 bases and J by 2 bases, with 22 bases between. This CDR3 has 19 amino acids. The receptor's source is a woman aged 45-65 years in good health and CMV-seropositive. The rearrangement uses TRBV11-2 and TRBJ1-2; a possible D gene is TRBD1 (5 bases). Sequencing was done on a sample of PBMCs. Here the CDR3 DNA reads TGTGCCAGCAGCTTAGATGCCACGGCTCAGGGAATAATAAACTATGGCTACACCTTC. Translating it yields CASSLDATAQGIINYGYTF.